This TCR beta chain was retrieved from a study of CD8 T cells in Susac syndrome. Findings and limits, study-wide: As acknowledged by the study, its TCR sequencing and HLA analysis included a relatively small number of individuals.

The RNA, about 0.45 to 1 ug, was put through reverse transcription using random hexamers. Multiplex PCR with immunoSEQ amplified the TCR beta CDR3 across 54 Vbeta and 13 Jbeta. TCRdb called the immunoSEQ multiplex PCR reads again in MiXCR, with one record for every CDR3 protein. Found here are 330,000 or so distinct CDR3 sequences, approximately 89% of them singletons; the top ten hold around 0.18%. The multiple sclerosis controls were treatment-naive patients affected by stable or active relapsing-remitting disease. The CD8+ and CD4+ T cells were negatively isolated, with the TEMRA cells enriched by FACS. Points on this clonotype: Antigen: not known.

The CDR3 runs 13 residues. V gave up 4 bases and J gave up 2 bases, with 11 bases separating them. CDR1 and CDR2 from the germline V gene are GTSNPN and SVGIG (reference sequence). The sequence was collected from a human donor with multiple sclerosis. The V gene is TRBV30, the J gene TRBJ1-1; D uncertain. Sequenced: CD8+ T cells from PBMCs. The CDR3 loop is CAWKAGLNTEAFF. In DNA form, the CDR3 reads TGTGCCTGGAAGGCCGGGCTAAACACTGAAGCTTTCTTT.